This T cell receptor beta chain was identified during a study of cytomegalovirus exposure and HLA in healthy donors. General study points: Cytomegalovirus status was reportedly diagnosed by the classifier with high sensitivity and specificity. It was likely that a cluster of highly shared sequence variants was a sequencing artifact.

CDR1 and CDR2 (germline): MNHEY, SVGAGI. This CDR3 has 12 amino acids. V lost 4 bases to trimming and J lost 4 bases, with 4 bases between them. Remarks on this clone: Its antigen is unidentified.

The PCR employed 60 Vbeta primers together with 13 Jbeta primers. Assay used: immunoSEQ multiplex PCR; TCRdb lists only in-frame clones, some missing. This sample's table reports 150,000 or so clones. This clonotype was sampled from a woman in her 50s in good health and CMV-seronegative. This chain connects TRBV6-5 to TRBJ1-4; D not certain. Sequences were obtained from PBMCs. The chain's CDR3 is CASSSRNEKLFF. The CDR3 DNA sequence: TGTGCCAGCAGTTCCCGTAATGAAAAACTGTTTTTT.